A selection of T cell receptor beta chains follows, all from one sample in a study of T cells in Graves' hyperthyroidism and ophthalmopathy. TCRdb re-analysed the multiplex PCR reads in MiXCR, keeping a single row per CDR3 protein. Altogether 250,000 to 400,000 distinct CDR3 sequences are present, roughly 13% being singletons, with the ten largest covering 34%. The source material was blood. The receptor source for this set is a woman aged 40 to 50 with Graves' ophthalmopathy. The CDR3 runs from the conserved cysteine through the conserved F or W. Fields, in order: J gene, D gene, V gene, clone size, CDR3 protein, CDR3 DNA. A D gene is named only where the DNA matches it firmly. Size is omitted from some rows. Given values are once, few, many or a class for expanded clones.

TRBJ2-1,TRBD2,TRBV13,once,CASSPIVTSGIHNEQFF,TGTGCCAGCAGCCCGATTGTTACTAGCGGGATCCACAATGAGCAGTTCTTC
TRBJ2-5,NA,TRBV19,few,CASSMVVSGGLGGGLRRETQYF,TGTGCCAGTAGTATGGTCGTCTCCGGAGGATTAGGCGGGGGCCTAAGAAGGGAGACCCAGTACTTC
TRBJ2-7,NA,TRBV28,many,CASSGQGYEQYF,TGTGCCAGCAGCGGGCAGGGCTACGAGCAGTACTTC
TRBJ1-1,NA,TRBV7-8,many,CASSLWDKPSSTEAFF,TGTGCCAGCAGCTTATGGGACAAGCCTTCTTCCACTGAAGCTTTCTTT
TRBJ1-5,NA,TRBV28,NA,CASTLPRTVVGGKGNQPQHF,TGTGCCAGCACCCTACCCCGGACAGTTGTGGGGGGAAAGGGCAATCAGCCCCAGCATTTT
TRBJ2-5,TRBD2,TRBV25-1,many,CASSDRRGGRETQYF,TGTGCCAGCAGTGACCGACGGGGGGGCAGGGAGACCCAGTACTTC
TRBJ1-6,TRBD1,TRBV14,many,CASSLPGQYNSPLHF,TGTGCCAGCAGCCTACCGGGACAGTATAATTCACCCCTCCACTTT
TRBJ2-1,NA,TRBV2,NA,CASRELGVGEQFF,TGTGCCAGCAGGGAATTGGGGGTCGGGGAGCAGTTCTTC
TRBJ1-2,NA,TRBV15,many,CATSRDNSPNYGYTF,TGTGCCACCAGCAGAGATAACAGTCCTAACTATGGCTACACCTTC
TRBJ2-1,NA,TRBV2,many,CASLRSRNEQFF,TGTGCCAGCTTGCGGAGCAGGAATGAGCAGTTCTTC
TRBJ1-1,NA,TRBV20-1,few,CSAPGRGQVSTWAEAFF,TGCAGTGCTCCTGGGAGGGGACAAGTATCGACTTGGGCGGAAGCTTTCTTT
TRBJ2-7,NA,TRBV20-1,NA,CSATPSGELKEQYF,TGCAGTGCAACCCCCTCGGGAGAATTAAAGGAGCAGTACTTC
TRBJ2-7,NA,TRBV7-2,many,CASSLGPLAYEQYF,TGTGCCAGCAGCTTAGGACCCCTCGCCTACGAGCAGTACTTC
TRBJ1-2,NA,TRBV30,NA,CAWSVGVYYGYTF,TGTGCCTGGAGTGTTGGGGTTTACTATGGCTACACCTTC
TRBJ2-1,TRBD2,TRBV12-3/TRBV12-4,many,CASSSRLAGGLSYNEQFF,TGTGCCAGCAGTTCCAGACTAGCGGGGGGACTATCCTACAATGAGCAGTTCTTC
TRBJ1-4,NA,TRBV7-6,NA,CASSLRKRGGEVEKLFF,TGTGCCAGCAGCTTAAGGAAAAGGGGAGGCGAAGTGGAAAAACTGTTTTTT
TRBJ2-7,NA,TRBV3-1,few,CASSQETGKFYEQYF,TGTGCCAGCAGCCAAGAAACAGGCAAATTCTACGAACAGTACTTC
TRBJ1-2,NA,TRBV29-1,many,CSAKRGDYGYTF,TGCAGCGCTAAGCGGGGGGACTATGGCTACACCTTC
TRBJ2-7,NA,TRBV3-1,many,CASSQAPGTNEQYF,TGTGCCAGCAGCCAAGCTCCAGGGACCAACGAGCAGTACTTC
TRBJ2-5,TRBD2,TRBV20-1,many,CSAGTSEETQYF,TGCAGTGCAGGGACTAGCGAAGAGACCCAGTACTTC
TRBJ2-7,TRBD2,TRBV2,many,CASSDPPGLAGDEQYF,TGTGCCAGCAGTGACCCACCTGGACTAGCGGGCGACGAGCAGTACTTC
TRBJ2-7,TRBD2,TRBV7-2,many,CASSRRSEAGGSYEQYF,TGTGCCAGCAGCCGACGTTCAGAAGCGGGGGGCTCCTACGAGCAGTACTTC
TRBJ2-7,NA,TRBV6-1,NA,CASSPNPRAVLSYEQYF,TGTGCCAGCAGCCCCAACCCCCGGGCAGTTCTGTCCTACGAGCAGTACTTC
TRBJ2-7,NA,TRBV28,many,CASRTARGGFYEQYF,TGTGCCAGCAGGACAGCTAGAGGAGGGTTCTACGAGCAGTACTTC
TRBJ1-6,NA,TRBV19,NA,CASSMERGVGNSPLHF,TGTGCCAGTAGTATGGAACGGGGAGTGGGTAATTCACCCCTCCACTTT
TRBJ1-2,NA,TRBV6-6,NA,CASSYSGWLEGYTF,TGTGCCAGCAGTTACTCAGGGTGGTTGGAGGGCTACACCTTC
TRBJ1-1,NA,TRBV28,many,CASSSGRKNTEAFF,TGTGCCAGCAGTTCCGGACGGAAGAACACTGAAGCTTTCTTT
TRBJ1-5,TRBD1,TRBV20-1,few,CSAHSPRGGWFDQPQHF,TGCAGTGCACACTCGCCCAGGGGGGGTTGGTTTGATCAGCCCCAGCATTTT
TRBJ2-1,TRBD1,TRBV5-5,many,CASSYTRQGPSGQFF,TGTGCCAGCAGCTACACGAGACAGGGGCCCTCGGGGCAGTTCTTC
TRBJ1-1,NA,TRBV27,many,CASSAFPHTEAFF,TGTGCCAGCAGTGCCTTCCCCCACACTGAAGCTTTCTTT
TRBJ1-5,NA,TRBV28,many,CASRGGRRGPIGNQPQHF,TGTGCCAGCAGGGGTGGCAGGAGGGGACCTATCGGCAATCAGCCCCAGCATTTT
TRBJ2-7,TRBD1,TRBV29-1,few,CSVDPGTGTHEQYF,TGCAGCGTCGACCCTGGGACAGGGACTCACGAGCAGTACTTC
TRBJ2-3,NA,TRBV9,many,CASSAVMGTDTQYF,TGTGCCAGCAGCGCGGTGATGGGGACAGATACGCAGTATTTT
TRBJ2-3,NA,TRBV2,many,CAILDRRGTDTQYF,TGTGCCATTCTAGATCGTCGGGGCACAGATACGCAGTATTTT
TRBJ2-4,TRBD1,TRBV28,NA,CASASGGLAKNIQYF,TGTGCCAGCGCGTCAGGGGGATTAGCCAAAAACATTCAGTACTTC
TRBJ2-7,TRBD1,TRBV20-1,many,CSANDRGHEQYF,TGCAGTGCTAATGACAGGGGCCACGAGCAGTACTTC
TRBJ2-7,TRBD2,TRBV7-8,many,CASSRRAGRRNEQYF,TGTGCCAGCAGTCGCCGAGCGGGGAGAAGGAACGAGCAGTACTTC
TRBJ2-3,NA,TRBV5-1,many,CASSLNLQSTDTQYF,TGCGCCAGCAGCTTGAACCTGCAGAGCACAGATACGCAGTATTTT
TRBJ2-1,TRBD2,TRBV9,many,CASSLSGSESGGHNEQFF,TGTGCCAGCAGCCTGAGCGGGAGTGAGTCGGGCGGGCACAATGAGCAGTTCTTC
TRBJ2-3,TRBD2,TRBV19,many,CASSTGTSGHTDTQYF,TGTGCCAGTAGTACCGGGACTAGCGGGCACACAGATACGCAGTATTTT
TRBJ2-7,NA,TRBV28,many,CASSLLEGSYEQYF,TGTGCCAGCAGTTTACTCGAGGGCTCCTACGAGCAGTACTTC
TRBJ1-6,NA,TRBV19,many,CASRSGIDSYNSPLHF,TGTGCCAGTAGGAGCGGCATCGACTCCTATAATTCACCCCTCCACTTT
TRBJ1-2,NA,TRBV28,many,CASSLFSDYYGYTF,TGTGCCAGCAGTTTATTTTCTGATTACTATGGCTACACCTTC
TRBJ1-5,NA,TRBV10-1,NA,CASSEQAYGPQHF,TGCGCCAGCAGTGAACAGGCCTATGGACCCCAGCATTTT
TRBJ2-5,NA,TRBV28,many,CASSAGRRLGKFQETQYF,TGTGCCAGCAGCGCAGGGCGGAGGTTGGGAAAGTTTCAAGAGACCCAGTACTTC
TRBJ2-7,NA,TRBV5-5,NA,CASSLTRLSYEQYF,TGTGCCAGCAGCTTGACCAGGCTTTCCTACGAGCAGTACTTC
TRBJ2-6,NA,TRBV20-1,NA,CSAGMTATSGANVLTF,TGCAGTGCCGGTATGACTGCCACCTCTGGGGCCAACGTCCTGACTTTC